This T cell receptor beta chain was obtained from a study of liver allograft versus peripheral blood T cells. Overall study context: Comparative analysis was performed on T cell receptor repertoires from transplanted livers and from recipients' peripheral blood. Study conclusions and caveats: Reportedly, the T cell receptor repertoires present inside liver allografts differed from those in peripheral blood.

The CDR3 has 16 residues. The V and J ends lost 4 bases and 2 bases, in that order; junction bases with no gene match: 3. From germline, CDR1 is SGHTA and CDR2 FQGNSA. TCRdb re-called the reads with MiXCR, one entry per CDR3 protein. The sample yields 2,300 or so distinct CDR3 sequences, 15% to 20% seen once. By its share, this clonotype is medium-sized (0.01 to 0.1%). No antigen is known for it. This chain links TRBV7-2 with TRBJ1-4; 11 bases agree with TRBD1. The receptor's source is a human patient who had a liver transplant. Some T cells may arise from the graft donor. CDR3 nucleotides: TGTGCCAGCAGCTCCCGGGACAGGGGGACTAATGAAAAACTGTTTTTT. This sequence encodes CASSSRDRGTNEKLFF.